Shown below are 29 T cell receptor beta chains from a single sample sequenced in a study of T cells after yellow fever vaccination. Via MiXCR, TCRdb re-called the 5' RACE reads, giving one row per CDR3 protein. The sample holds approximately 580,000 distinct CDR3 sequences, less than 20% seen once. Sequences were derived from PBMCs, sampled about 5 days after the first yellow fever vaccination. The receptors stem from a man aged 18-30 years who received the YFV17D yellow fever vaccine.

A few counts support this clonotype. The chain couples TRBV12-3 or TRBV12-4 to TRBJ2-7; TRBD1 aligns across 7 bases. Trimming cost V 6 bases and J 3 bases; bases outside gene matches: 5. The CDR3 extends over 13 amino acids. This CDR3 reads CASSPGQIYEQYV. The CDR3 nucleotides read TGTGCCAGCAGCCCGGGACAGATCTACGAGCAGTACGTC.

The CDR3: CSAREGLYEQYF. The CDR3 nucleotides read TGCAGTGCTAGGGAAGGGCTCTACGAGCAGTACTTC. This rearrangement joins TRBV20-1 to TRBJ2-7, with no clear D. Germline lookup yields CDR1 DFQATT and CDR2 SNEGSKA (reference sequence). V lost 3 bases, J lost 3 bases, and 9 bases lay in between. This CDR3 region has 12 residues.

This clonotype was seen ten or more times. The rearrangement joins TRBV4-2 to TRBJ2-5; D is ambiguous. There are 13 residues in the CDR3. In germline, CDR1 is LGHNA, CDR2 YNFKEQ. V was cut by 6 bases and J by 2 bases, with 10 bases left in between. DNA of the CDR3: TGTGCCAGCAGTCCCGCGGAGCAAGAGACCCAGTACTTC. Translated, it gives CASSPAEQETQYF.

The sample holds a few counts of this clonotype. J is TRBJ2-6 and V is TRBV20-1; 8 bases line up with TRBD1. V was pared by 3 bases and J by 0 bases, with 7 bases of the junction left unmatched. Germline assignment: CDR1 DFQATT and CDR2 SNEGSKA (reference sequence). The length of the CDR3 is 17 residues. CDR3 in amino acids: CSASSGQATSGANVLTF. Written as DNA, the CDR3 is TGCAGTGCTAGTTCGGGACAGGCTACCTCTGGGGCCAACGTCCTGACTTTC.

This clonotype was seen a few times. This rearrangement joins TRBV6-5 to TRBJ1-5; the D is unclear. Trimming shortened V by 2 bases and J by 4 bases, and 6 bases separated the two germline ends. In germline, CDR1 is MNHEY, CDR2 SVGAGI. CDR3 length: 13 residues. CDR3: CASSYRLNQPQHF. The CDR3 DNA sequence: TGTGCCAGCAGTTACAGACTGAATCAGCCCCAGCATTTT.

The chain has TRBV4-3 and TRBJ2-3; D not certain. This CDR3 spans 17 amino acids. The germline gives CDR1 LGHNA, CDR2 YSLEER. Trimming removed 0 bases from V and 0 bases from J, with 13 bases in between. Written as DNA, the CDR3 is TGCGCCAGCAGCCAAGAGGCTCCCGGAACTAGCACAGATACGCAGTATTTT. The encoded protein is CASSQEAPGTSTDTQYF.

The chain is built from TRBV6-2 or TRBV6-3 and TRBJ2-4; 7 bases fit TRBD2. This CDR3 comprises 12 residues. Germline CDR1 reads MNHEY; CDR2 reads SVGEGT. J was trimmed by 15 bases and V by 8 bases; bases with no gene match: 13. CDR3 nucleotide sequence: TGTGCCAGCTCCCTCCTGGGGGGGTTGATGTACTTC. Amino acid sequence: CASSLLGGLMYF.

This clonotype was detected a few times. This rearrangement joins TRBV6-5 to TRBJ2-1; D uncertain. Trimming stripped 0 bases from V and 5 bases from J, with 5 bases between. This CDR3 has 13 amino acids. Germline assignment: CDR1 MNHEY and CDR2 SVGAGI. This chain's CDR3 is CASSYSPDNEQFF. The CDR3 DNA follows: TGTGCCAGCAGTTACTCGCCGGACAATGAGCAGTTCTTC.

This clonotype was seen a handful of times. V gene TRBV5-1 combines with J gene TRBJ1-1; TRBD1 is a possible D gene (5 bases). The V gene lost 5 bases and the J gene lost 7 bases, with 18 bases spanning the gap. CDR3 length equals 14 residues. Germline loops: CDR1 SGHRS, CDR2 YFSETQ. CDR3 DNA sequence: TGCGCCAGCAGGACCGGGACCGGGGTGGATGAAGCTTTCTTT. Translated, it gives CASRTGTGVDEAFF.

The chain is built from TRBV24-1 and TRBJ2-1; weak D call: TRBD1 (6 bases). This CDR3 contains 12 residues. The V gene lost 10 bases and the J gene lost 4 bases, with 10 bases spanning the gap. CDR1 is KGHDR and CDR2 is SFDVKD in the germline V gene. The CDR3 DNA reads as TGTGCCACATGGGACACTTACAATGAGCAGTTCTTC. It translates to CATWDTYNEQFF.

This clonotype was found a few times. The chain links TRBV5-4 to TRBJ2-5, with 11 positions matching TRBD2. The CDR3 runs to 15 residues. V lost 4 bases and J lost 2; bases outside the gene matches: 4. Germline V gene data show CDR1 as SGHNT and CDR2 as YYREEE (reference sequence). The CDR3 is CASSTTSGGQETQYF. The CDR3 DNA reads as TGTGCCAGCAGCACCACTAGCGGGGGACAAGAGACCCAGTACTTC.

The chain joins TRBV29-1 to TRBJ1-2; D is uncertain. The CDR3 has 12 residues. V gave up 4 bases and J gave up 2 bases, with 8 bases separating them. CDR1 is SQVTM, CDR2 ANQGSEA, per germline. The CDR3 sequence: CSVVSRNYGYTF. In nucleotides, the CDR3 is TGCAGCGTTGTAAGCAGAAACTATGGCTACACCTTC.

The chain is built from TRBV20-1 and TRBJ2-7; 10 bases map to TRBD2. The V and J ends lost 5 bases and 6 bases, in that order; junction bases with no gene match: 4. Per the germline V gene, CDR1 is DFQATT and CDR2 is SNEGSKA (reference sequence). The CDR3 length is 12 residues. CDR3 nucleotides: TGCAGTGCTGCGGGACTAGCGCTCGAGCAGTACGTC. Translating gives CSAAGLALEQYV.

In its sample, this clonotype was seen a few times. The chain employs TRBV12-3 or TRBV12-4 and TRBJ1-2; 9 positions agree with TRBD1. The CDR3 is 17 residues long. The J segment lost 2 bases and the V segment lost 6 bases, leaving 13 bases of the junction unmatched. CDR3 residues: CASRRFGGTGKNYGYTF. The CDR3 coding sequence is TGTGCCAGCAGACGATTCGGTGGGACAGGGAAGAACTATGGCTACACCTTC.

In its sample, this clonotype was seen a few times. The V gene is TRBV4-1, the J gene TRBJ2-4; TRBD2 might be the D (6 bases). This CDR3 has 15 amino acids. Looked up from germline, CDR1 is MGHRA and CDR2 is YSYEKL. The V gene lost 6 bases and the J gene lost 2 bases, with 14 bases spanning the gap. The CDR3 coding sequence is TGCGCCAGCAGTCGGGAGTTTCTAACCAAAAACATTCAGTACTTC. As protein: CASSREFLTKNIQYF.

This clonotype was counted a few times. The rearrangement links TRBV9 to TRBJ2-3; 8 bases agree with TRBD2. After removal of 2 bases from V and 5 bases from J, the junction contained 10 bases not matched to a gene. The CDR3 length is 16 residues. Germline loops: CDR1 SGDLS, CDR2 YYNGEE. The CDR3 region is CASSVDPGTRQDTQYF. DNA of the CDR3: TGTGCCAGCAGCGTGGATCCCGGGACTAGGCAAGATACGCAGTATTTT. The full variable domain, in which reference TRBV9 and TRBJ2-3 provide the parts outside the CDR3, is DSGVTQTPKHLITATGQRVTLRCSPRSGDLSVYWYQQSLDQGLQFLIQYYNGEERAKGNILERFSAQQFPDLHSELNLSSLELGDSALYFCASSVDPGTRQDTQYFGPGTRLTVL.

This clonotype showed up many times. The V and J genes are TRBV6-1 and TRBJ2-3, with 11 bases aligning to TRBD2. Trimming at V came to 10 bases and at J to 4 bases, leaving 7 bases not matched to a gene. Germline CDR1 reads MNHNS; CDR2 reads SASEGT. The CDR3 consists of 14 residues. CDR3 coding DNA: TGTGCCACTCATAGCGGGGGGGATGCAGATACGCAGTATTTT. This gives the protein CATHSGGDADTQYF.

The chain is built from TRBV2 and TRBJ1-4; D is undetermined. This CDR3 has 14 amino acids. V gave up 4 bases and J gave up 7 bases, with 13 bases separating them. Germline V gene sequence: CDR1 SNHLY, CDR2 FYNNEI. CDR3 DNA sequence: TGTGCCAGCAGTGCCGGCGCAAGCACTGAAAAACTGTTTTTT. Its translation: CASSAGASTEKLFF.

The chain employs TRBV18 and TRBJ1-1; TRBD1 agrees at 7 bases. In germline, CDR1 is KGHSH, CDR2 LQKENI. The CDR3 has 15 amino acids. With V trimmed by 2 bases and J by 2 bases, 5 bases remained unmatched. The CDR3 region is CASSPRQGKNTEAFF. The CDR3 coding sequence is TGTGCCAGCTCACCAAGACAGGGAAAAAACACTGAAGCTTTCTTT.

This clonotype was seen a few times. This chain links TRBV29-1 with TRBJ1-1; 7 nucleotides match TRBD1. V lost 5 bases to trimming and J lost 5 bases; unmatched junction nucleotides: 5. The germline V gene encodes CDR1 SQVTM and CDR2 ANQGSEA. The CDR3 is made up of 12 amino acids. This CDR3 reads CSVTDRATEAFF. The CDR3 nucleotides read TGCAGCGTTACCGACAGGGCGACTGAAGCTTTCTTT.

This clonotype has only a few counts. The V call is TRBV5-1, the J call TRBJ1-1; D unresolved. Trimming took off 0 bases at V and 1 base at J, with 10 bases between the two ends. The CDR3 is made up of 15 amino acids. Germline assignment: CDR1 SGHRS and CDR2 YFSETQ. The CDR3 loop reads CASSLVGAGNTEAFF. The CDR3 coding sequence is TGCGCCAGCAGCTTGGTCGGAGCCGGGAACACTGAAGCTTTCTTT.

V gene TRBV30 combines with J gene TRBJ2-3; D is uncertain. This CDR3 region has 12 residues. In germline, CDR1 is GTSNPN, CDR2 SVGIG (reference sequence). Trimming removed 2 bases at V and 0 bases at J, with 3 bases between. CDR3 coding DNA: TGTGCCTGGAGTTTGAGCACAGATACGCAGTATTTT. Protein sequence: CAWSLSTDTQYF.

The chain uses TRBV7-9 and TRBJ2-2; TRBD1 matches 7 bases. Germline trimming cut 4 bases from V and 3 bases from J; bases unmatched to any gene: 8. The germline CDR1 and CDR2 sequences are SEHNR and FQNEAQ (reference sequence). The CDR3 totals 16 residues. The CDR3 protein is CASSSPGQRYTGELFF. The CDR3 region has the DNA TGTGCCAGCAGCTCCCCGGGACAGCGGTACACCGGGGAGCTGTTTTTT.

V usage is TRBV5-5 and J usage is TRBJ1-5, with TRBD1 identical over 9 bases. Germline V CDR1 and CDR2: SGHKS, YYEKEE (reference sequence). The trim removed 4 bases at V and 1 base at J, leaving 3 bases unmatched. The CDR3 is 15 residues long. CDR3 DNA: TGTGCCAGCAGCGGACAGGGGTTCAGCAATCAGCCCCAGCATTTT. It encodes CASSGQGFSNQPQHF.

The gene calls are TRBV9 and TRBJ2-1; unclear D gene. The germline gives CDR1 SGDLS, CDR2 YYNGEE. Trimming removed 3 bases from V and 10 bases from J, with 8 bases in between. The CDR3 runs to 11 residues. Here the CDR3 DNA reads TGTGCCAGCAGCGCCCAAGGAGAGCAGTTCTTC. Its translation is CASSAQGEQFF.

In its sample, this clonotype was seen a few times. The V call is TRBV24-1, the J call TRBJ2-5; D remains ambiguous. The ends were cut back, 2 bases at V and 1 base at J, with 7 bases in the middle. CDR1 is KGHDR, CDR2 SFDVKD, per germline. The CDR3 totals 14 residues. The CDR3 loop is CATSDSVIQETQYF. The DNA for the CDR3 is TGTGCCACCAGTGATTCAGTAATCCAAGAGACCCAGTACTTC.

V is TRBV27 and J is TRBJ2-7, with 10 bases lining up with TRBD1. CDR1 MNHEY and CDR2 SMNVEV come from the germline V gene (reference sequence). The CDR3 is 14 residues long. Here the CDR3 DNA reads TGTGCGACGCGGAGGGGACAGGGGCTCCACGAGCAGTACTTC. This encodes CATRRGQGLHEQYF.

The chain joins TRBV4-2 to TRBJ2-7; maybe TRBD1 (6 bases). Germline values: CDR1 LGHNA, CDR2 YNFKEQ. The CDR3 loop spans 15 amino acids. Trimming removed 0 bases at V and 2 bases at J, with 11 bases between. The CDR3 sequence is CASSQESTGTYEQYF. Written as DNA, the CDR3 is TGTGCCAGCAGCCAAGAATCAACAGGGACCTACGAGCAGTACTTC.

There are a few counts of this clonotype. The chain is built from TRBV11-2 and TRBJ2-7; 7 nucleotides align to TRBD1. V lost 2 bases and J lost 1; bases outside the gene matches: 5. CDR1 and CDR2 (germline): SGHAT, FQNNGV. The CDR3 loop spans 15 amino acids. The CDR3 nucleotides are TGTGCCAGCAGCTTACCACCGGGACAGTCCTACGAGCAGTACTTC. As protein: CASSLPPGQSYEQYF.